Below, one T cell receptor beta chain is given with its context. The junction had 0 bases not matched to a gene; V was cut back by 4 bases and J by 5 bases. From germline, CDR1 is MNHNS and CDR2 SASEGT. The CDR3 extends over 13 amino acids. The method was immunoSEQ multiplex PCR; TCRdb's version includes in-frame clones alone and lacks a portion of them. The data hold a few hundred thousand clones, with over 75% observed a single time. The data are from a study of blood T cell repertoires in COVID-19. Recovered participants had two consecutive negative NP/OP PCR tests, healthcare professional clearance, or symptom resolution.

This sequence was found in a young woman who had recovered from COVID-19. What was sequenced was PBMCs or T cells enriched from blood (not recorded which). The chain employs TRBV6-1 and TRBJ2-3, with TRBD2 matching over 10 bases. This CDR3 reads CASSVAGGDTQYF. The CDR3 DNA is TGTGCCAGCAGTGTAGCGGGGGGAGATACGCAGTATTTT.